This entry is about one T cell receptor beta chain. Its antigen is currently unknown. The data belong to a study of beta chain features in type 1 diabetes. Looking at the study overall: On cell yields, gender and age, patients and healthy donors were similar. Notes on the study in general: Shortening that was moderate but significant affected the TCRB CDR3s of Type 1 diabetes patients in all four CD4+ subsets. The cDNA sequencing approach could over-represent high-TCR-expressing cells.

Sorting based on CD45RO/CCR7/CD25/CD127/CD95/CD27 separated CD4+ naive, central memory, regulatory and stem cell-like memory cells. The authors reverse transcribed all of the isolated RNA, so sequencing captured expressed TCRB transcripts. The data were produced by immunoSEQ multiplex PCR, yet TCRdb's version contains in-frame clones alone and is incomplete. Of fewer than 350,000 clones in the sample, roughly 21% were seen once. Germline V gives CDR1 SEHNR, CDR2 FQNEAQ (reference sequence). There are 14 residues in the CDR3. V lost 8 bases and J lost 0; bases outside the gene matches: 6. Sequenced sample: naive CD4+ T cells from blood. This receptor was taken from a woman aged 18-29 years in good health. This chain uses TRBV7-9 with TRBJ2-5; 7 nucleotides line up with TRBD1. CDR3 in amino acids: CASAQGGNQETQYF. The CDR3 DNA reads TGTGCCAGCGCCCAAGGGGGCAACCAAGAGACCCAGTACTTC.